The present TCR beta chain was sequenced within a study of immune evolution from preneoplasia to lung adenocarcinoma. Assay used: immunoSEQ multiplex PCR; TCRdb lists only in-frame clones, some missing. Altogether some 7,200 clones are present, approximately 85% being singletons, with the ten largest covering approximately 5%. Germline loops: CDR1 SQVTM, CDR2 ANQGSEA. Germline trimming cut 3 bases from V and 5 bases from J; bases unmatched to any gene: 0. The CDR3 has 14 amino acids. Material for sequencing was FFPE invasive lung adenocarcinoma tissue. The chain couples TRBV29-1 to TRBJ2-2, with 13 bases identical to TRBD2. The TCR was taken from a person between 50 and 70 years old with lung adenocarcinoma. CDR3 DNA: TGCAGCGTTGAGGGACTAGCGGGGACCGGGGAGCTGTTTTTT. Amino acids: CSVEGLAGTGELFF.